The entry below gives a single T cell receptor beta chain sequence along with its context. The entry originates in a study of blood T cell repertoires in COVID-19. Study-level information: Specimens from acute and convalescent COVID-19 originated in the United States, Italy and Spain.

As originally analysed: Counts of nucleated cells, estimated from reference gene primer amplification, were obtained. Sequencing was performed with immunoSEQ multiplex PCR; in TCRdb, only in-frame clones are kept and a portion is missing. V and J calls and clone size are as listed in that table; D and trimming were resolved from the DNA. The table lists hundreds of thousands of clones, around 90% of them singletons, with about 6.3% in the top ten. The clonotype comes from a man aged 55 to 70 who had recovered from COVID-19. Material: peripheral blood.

CDR3 in DNA: TGCAGCGTTGCGGCGGGGGAGATTTACGAGCAGTACTTC. It codes for CSVAAGEIYEQYF. This chain joins TRBV29-1 and TRBJ2-7, with 7 bases fitting TRBD2. CDR3 size: 13 residues. The V gene end was trimmed by 4 bases and the J gene end by 4 bases; junction bases not matched to a gene: 7. The germline CDR1 and CDR2 sequences are SQVTM and ANQGSEA.